This T cell receptor beta chain was documented in a study of cytomegalovirus exposure and HLA in healthy donors (dated by TCRdb to 2016 to 2017). Looking at the study overall: In an earlier analysis of 587 of the donors, 276 Gb of sequence data and 90 million to 120 million unique TCR beta sequences from some 170 million T cells were reported. An early release that covered 500 to 800 HLA-typed donors contained about 300 gigabases of sequencing data and approximately 85 million unique TCR sequences. Among the roughly 370 genotyped donors, about 85% belonged to the genetic ancestry cluster associated with self-reported Caucasian donors. The study aimed to test whether cataloging public T cell receptors could reveal signatures of past pathogen exposure. The study profiled the T cell repertoires of 500 to 800 subjects by immunosequencing and related them to cytomegalovirus serostatus. Along with the approximately 670-subject first cohort, a separate validation cohort of approximately 110 different subjects was used. High-throughput TCR immunosequencing, statistical association of individual TCRs with disease status, and machine learning were combined to predict cytomegalovirus infection status. In a later analysis, previously published TCR beta repertoires from 550 to 700 donors were re-analyzed and high-resolution HLA genotyping was added so that TCR occurrence patterns could be studied. The later analysis used no new phenotypic data to find candidate immune exposures, relying instead on TCR beta sequences and their occurrence across donors. An earlier analysis of 587 of the donors used high-throughput TCR beta sequencing to judge whether each TCR beta V gene segment behaved as functional or pseudogenic. Donor age, sex, ethnicity and CMV serostatus were compiled alongside the repertoire data. Genome-wide SNP genotypes for about three fifths of the roughly 670 donors were used in a later genetic analysis, which treated that subset as a discovery cohort. All discovery cohort repertoires had been generated on a single sequencing platform. HLA typing covered class I and class II loci at four-digit resolution. Typing coverage varied by locus: roughly 629-630 donors for A, B, C, DRB1 and DQB1; some 520 for DQA1; nearly 610 for DPA1; around 490 for DPB1. A few DR-DQ haplotypes were treated as single units for association and clustering because of strong linkage in the cohort. Among 300 to 500 genotyped donors of the cohort, an average of about 220,000 unique TCR beta nucleotide sequences was sequenced per donor, of which approximately 19% were non-productive.

The protocol used for the library was the immunoSEQ multiplex PCR assay. The multiplex PCR relied on a mix of 60 forward primers for TCR Vbeta segments and 13 reverse primers for TCR Jbeta segments. The CDR3 region of rearranged TCR beta genes was amplified from genomic DNA by a multiplex PCR assay. Amplified TCR beta libraries were sequenced as 87-base-pair reads on the Illumina HiSeq System. Per the source publication's procedure: A later analysis tallied 70 million to 100 million unique TCR beta chains across the 666 repertoires, and about 10 million of those chains were shared by two or more donors. A nearest-neighbor algorithm error-corrected the raw reads and collapsed the reads into unique sequences, merging closely related sequences to remove PCR and sequencing errors. To assign V, D and J gene segments, CDR3 sequences were aligned to IMGT reference sequences. For a sequence to be retained, a match of at least six nucleotides was required to both a V gene segment and a J gene segment. A rearrangement was called productive if the CDR3 had no stop codons and remained in frame with V and J, and every other rearrangement was called non-productive. CDR3 was defined by IMGT convention, running from the second conserved V-encoded cysteine to the conserved J-encoded phenylalanine. The earlier analysis of about 610 of the donors excluded any sequence lacking an unambiguous match to a single V gene segment. In an earlier analysis of approximately 610 of the donors, V segments were called functional above 56.7% productive rearrangements and were called segregating when the between-donor standard deviation exceeded 5%. A statistical classification framework was built for diagnosing cytomegalovirus status from the catalog of TCR beta chain sequences. In a later analysis, V and J genes were assigned by comparing TCR nucleotide sequences against IMGT/GENE-DB human TR gene sequences. Using the TCRdist pipeline, a later analysis assigned CDR3 sequences along with most-parsimonious VDJ recombination scenarios. A later analysis defined each TCR beta chain by its CDR3 amino acid sequence plus V-gene family, and excluded reads lacking a unique V-gene family. A later analysis removed nearly 600 highly shared, low-generation-probability nucleotide sequences to deal with suspected cross-contamination and a sequencing artifact. In a later analysis, a clonal expansion index for each public chain was calculated from normalized within-repertoire ranks of inferred template counts. In a later analysis, generation probabilities were computed using a VDJ recombination model fitted to out-of-frame rearrangements, and the results were checked against IGoR. Hypergeometric tests were used in a later analysis to score TCR-TCR, TCR-HLA and TCR-CMV co-occurrence, with a repertoire-size bias correction applied to the TCR pairs. To estimate false discovery rates, a later analysis permuted the HLA or CMV assignments 20 times. In a later analysis, co-occurring TCRs were grouped with DBSCAN, and TCRdist sequence similarity was added when clustering was performed within HLA-allele-positive subsets. Repertoires with fewer than 30,000 or more than 120,000 public chains were left out of co-occurrence clustering, as were about 5 repertoires with anomalous nucleotide sharing. TCRdb took this table from immuneACCESS and kept in-frame rearrangements with V and J called. Such tables lack part of the clones; where checked against another copy, unresolved V genes explain under half of the gap, and the rest is unexplained. V, J and clone size reflect that table, while D and trimming were determined from the DNA. For this sample the table gives 150,000 to 200,000 clones, of which 10% to 15% were detected only once. 7.8% of the sample belongs to the ten largest clones.

Spanning cysteine to phenylalanine, the CDR3 consists of 15 amino acids. Only CDR3 DNA is held: 45 bases, read in frame from base 1. The V and J ends are trimmed by 7 bases and 0 bases, leaving 12 bases between them. The germline V gene provides CDR1 SNHLY and CDR2 FYNNEI. As concerns this clone: Its antigen is currently not known. Base quality data are lacking; no much larger clone is found one base away.

In total, about 650 healthy bone marrow donors made up the cohort. At the time of sampling, every cohort member was nominally healthy, though immune exposures that went unrecorded were likely present. The donor was CMV seropositive and was included in the group of 250 to 350 seropositive cohort members. A peripheral blood sample was provided by each donor, and peripheral blood mononuclear cells were used for TCR beta sequencing. Genomic DNA extraction from the blood cell samples was performed with the Qiagen DNeasy Blood Extraction Kit. Results and caveats for the whole study, not just this receptor: Cytomegalovirus status was reported to be diagnosed by the classifier with high specificity and sensitivity in both the original and validation cohorts. According to a later analysis, most CMV-associated TCR beta chains appeared to be HLA-restricted, and the HLA associations seemed to be driven largely by CMV exposure. In a later genetic analysis, a missense DCLRE1C variant was associated with V-gene and J-gene trimming of TCR beta chains, and the association was replicated in an independent cohort. It was suggested by the authors that the approach could potentially be generalized to other disease states and immunological phenotypes. Across donors, most TCR sequences were observed very rarely, whereas some public TCRs were present in many individuals. According to a later analysis, TCR association rates differed among HLA loci, with DRB1 alleles showing the most associated TCRs and HLA-C alleles showing the fewest. Because HLA typing was missing for some donors at each locus, association tests included only the typed subset. The study gave a list of some 150 TCR beta chains associated with cytomegalovirus. A later genetic analysis reported fewer N-insertions in productive TCRs among donors in an Asian-associated ancestry cluster than the roughly 670-donor mean. The presence/absence analyses assumed that sequencing depth was roughly uniform across donors, and that assumption may not be true. When HLA alleles, especially DR and DQ, strongly co-occurred, attributing TCR associations to individual alleles was difficult. An earlier analysis of approximately 590 of the donors showed that most TCR beta V segments appeared in productive rearrangements either about 90% or about 30% of the time, which broadly matched IMGT annotations. Because the 87-base-pair reads could not distinguish some IMGT-functional V segments, including TRBV6-2 and TRBV6-3, those segments were excluded. Linkage disequilibrium might explain the correlated functional status among segregating V segments, but an unknown experimental factor could not be ruled out. In vitro tests confirmed that a few of the cytomegalovirus-associated TCR beta chains recognize cytomegalovirus antigens. A group of highly shared sequence variants was considered likely to be a technical artifact of the sequencing pipeline. In a later analysis, some 17,000 TCR beta sequences were associated with specific HLA alleles at a false discovery rate of 0.05. This cohort had only TCR beta chains sequenced, and the lack of alpha or paired-chain data limited which features could be detected. A further reported finding was that TCR beta sequences accurately predicted the HLA-A and HLA-B alleles for most subjects in the first cohort. A later analysis found that HLA-associated TCR beta chains were more clonally expanded and had lower generation probabilities than equally common non-associated chains. In a later analysis, several top co-occurrence clusters were reported to appear linked to parvovirus B19, influenza, CMV and Epstein-Barr virus. CMV serostatus was the only immune exposure information available for the cohort. Because counts were too low, roughly 17 rarely observed V segments, including chromosome 9 orphons, were left out of the earlier analysis of some 600 of the donors.

Recombination linked TRBV2 to TRBJ1-4; the D gene is perhaps TRBD1, on 5 matching bases. Sequencing used PBMCs. This TCR came from a middle-aged man in good health and CMV-seropositive. The DNA reads as follows: TGTGCCAGCAAAGGGGCCGTTGCAACTAATGAAAAACTGTTTTTT. Translated, this is CASKGAVATNEKLFF.